The present entry profiles one T cell receptor (beta chain) with its context. Data came from immunoSEQ multiplex PCR; TCRdb stores just in-frame clones and leaves some out. The table lists about 200,000 clones, around four fifths of them singletons. The CDR3 has 15 residues. From germline, CDR1 is MNHEY and CDR2 SVGEGT. With V trimmed by 2 bases and J by 5 bases, 3 bases remained unmatched. The sample originates from a study of blood T cell repertoires in COVID-19. Sequenced sample: peripheral blood. V gene TRBV6-2 or TRBV6-3 combines with J gene TRBJ1-4; TRBD1 matches at 9 bases. The receptor's source is a man in his 60s with COVID-19, enrolled during active disease. The CDR3 DNA reads as TGTGCCAGCAGTTACGCCGGACAGGGGAATGAAAAACTGTTTTTT. As protein: CASSYAGQGNEKLFF.